One and the same sample provided the 26 T cell receptor beta chains below, sequenced in a study of T cell repertoires in cytomegalovirus infection. Their specific antigens are unknown. TCRdb analysed the reads with MiXCR anew, one entry per CDR3 protein. In the table there are under 70,000 distinct CDR3 sequences, around 33% of which are singletons. Material: PBMCs, sequenced either directly or after in vitro stimulation (not recorded which). Receptors originate from a human donor in good health (CMV status not recorded). Some clones in this sample may be carry-over from other donors' samples.

This clonotype has more than one count but fewer than ten. CDR3 bases: TGTGCCAGCAGCACAAGTCGGAGCTCCTACAATGAGCAGTTCTTC. This encodes CASSTSRSSYNEQFF. The J gene is TRBJ2-1, the V gene TRBV7-2; D is uncertain. Germline V gives CDR1 SGHTA, CDR2 FQGNSA. Trimming cost V 5 bases and J 0 bases, with 11 bases left between them. The CDR3 loop spans 15 amino acids.

The chain carries TRBV27 and TRBJ1-4; D gene ambiguous. This CDR3 spans 17 amino acids. Germline V gene sequence: CDR1 MNHEY, CDR2 SMNVEV (reference sequence). The V end lost 5 bases, the J end lost 5 bases, and 21 bases lay between the germline ends. The CDR3 region is CASSPLARTDANEKLFF. The CDR3 coding sequence is TGTGCCAGCAGTCCCCTCGCCCGGACGGATGCGAATGAAAAACTGTTTTTT.

The gene calls are TRBV20-1 and TRBJ1-2, with 10 bases identical to TRBD1. The V segment lost 2 bases and the J segment 10 bases; nucleotides outside the gene matches: 13. This CDR3 comprises 15 residues. The germline V gene has CDR1 DFQATT and CDR2 SNEGSKA (reference sequence). CDR3 in amino acids: CSARSAPGTGVDYTF. The CDR3 nucleotides are TGCAGTGCTAGATCTGCCCCGGGGACAGGGGTGGACTACACCTTC.

This chain joins TRBV24-1 and TRBJ2-7; D unclear. The ends were cut back, 3 bases at V and 3 bases at J, with 8 bases in the middle. Germline V gene data show CDR1 as KGHDR and CDR2 as SFDVKD. This CDR3 has 13 amino acids. The CDR3, as DNA: TGTGCCACCAGTGATGTCGAAGGCTACGAGCAGTACTTC. It specifies CATSDVEGYEQYF.

V and J are TRBV20-1 and TRBJ2-3, with D possibly TRBD2 on 6 matching bases. Germline V gene lookup returns CDR1 DFQATT and CDR2 SNEGSKA (reference sequence). V lost 5 bases and J lost 3, with 18 bases in between. The CDR3 contains 15 residues. The CDR3 is CSAPRRGAGTDTQYF. CDR3 sequence (DNA): TGCAGTGCTCCTAGGAGGGGCGCGGGAACAGATACGCAGTATTTT.

This clonotype was seen ten or more times. V gene TRBV7-9 combines with J gene TRBJ1-4, with 7 nucleotides matching TRBD1. V lost 6 bases, J lost 7 bases, and 8 bases stayed unmatched. Looked up from germline, CDR1 is SEHNR and CDR2 is FQNEAQ (reference sequence). The CDR3 length is 14 residues. CDR3 protein: CASRSKTGTEKLFF. The DNA of the CDR3 is TGTGCCAGCAGGAGTAAGACAGGGACTGAAAAACTGTTTTTT. Full variable domain (rest looked up from reference TRBV7-9 and TRBJ1-4): DTGVSQNPRHKITKRGQNVTFRCDPISEHNRLYWYRQTLGQGPEFLTYFQNEAQLEKSRLLSDRFSAERPKGSFSTLEIQRTEQGDSAMYLCASRSKTGTEKLFFGSGTQLSVL.

This clonotype was counted a few times. The chain combines TRBV7-2 with TRBJ2-1; 11 nucleotides align to TRBD2. The trim removed 3 bases at V and 6 bases at J, leaving 4 bases unmatched. The germline V gene encodes CDR1 SGHTA and CDR2 FQGNSA. The CDR3 consists of 15 residues. The CDR3 DNA follows: TGTGCCAGCAGCTTGACTAGCGGGACAGGCAATGAGCAGTTCTTC. Amino acids: CASSLTSGTGNEQFF.

The J gene is TRBJ2-3, the V gene TRBV6-5; TRBD2 matches at 8 bases. There are 14 residues in the CDR3. CDR1 is MNHEY and CDR2 is SVGAGI in the germline V gene. Losses at the gene ends were 6 bases for V and 14 bases for J; bases not matched to a gene: 16. The CDR3 coding sequence is TGTGCCAGCAGCCCATCCGAAGGAGCGGGAGAGCCGTATTTT. It codes for CASSPSEGAGEPYF.

The table lists this clonotype with a few counts. The chain couples TRBV7-9 to TRBJ1-2; D not certain. V was trimmed by 5 bases and J by 10 bases, leaving 8 bases between them. Germline-derived CDR1 and CDR2 are SEHNR and FQNEAQ (reference sequence). The CDR3 runs 10 residues. The CDR3, as DNA: TGTGCCAGCAGCCCCGTTGACTACACCTTC. This sequence encodes CASSPVDYTF.

This clonotype came up many times. V usage is TRBV6-2 or TRBV6-3 and J usage is TRBJ1-1; D is unresolved. The V end lost 5 bases, the J end lost 6 bases, and 7 bases lay between the germline ends. The CDR3 has 11 residues. The germline CDR1 and CDR2 sequences are MNHEY and SVGEGT. In nucleotides, the CDR3 is TGTGCCAGCAGTCTAACAGCTGAAGCTTTCTTT. Encoded protein: CASSLTAEAFF.

The chain is built from TRBV5-1 and TRBJ2-5; 10 bases fit TRBD1. Unmatched junction bases numbered 4, after V lost 3 bases and J lost 5 bases. The CDR3 contains 14 residues. The germline gives CDR1 SGHRS, CDR2 YFSETQ. The DNA of the CDR3 is TGCGCCAGCAGCTGGGGGACAGGGGCGGAGACCCAGTACTTC. This encodes CASSWGTGAETQYF.

The chain recombines TRBV12-5 with TRBJ2-1, with a weak D call TRBD2 (5 bases). CDR3 length: 17 amino acids. V was cut by 7 bases and J by 0 bases, with 19 bases left in between. Germline CDR1 is LGHNT and CDR2 is FRNRAP. CDR3 nucleotide sequence: TGTGCTAGTGCCTTGCGGCTAGCTGGAAACTCCTACAATGAGCAGTTCTTC. It codes for CASALRLAGNSYNEQFF.

V and J are TRBV7-8 and TRBJ2-1; D tentatively fits TRBD1 or TRBD2 (6 bases each). This CDR3 has 16 amino acids. The germline CDR1 and CDR2 sequences are SGHVS and FQNEAQ. Trimming left V 4 bases short and J 5 bases short, with 18 bases between. This CDR3 reads CASSSGGGRGDNEQFF. The CDR3 DNA sequence: TGTGCCAGCAGCTCCGGAGGGGGGCGGGGAGACAATGAGCAGTTCTTC.

The chain uses TRBV3-1 and TRBJ2-5; TRBD2 matches at 8 bases. CDR1 LGHDT and CDR2 YNNKEL come from the germline V gene (reference sequence). V was clipped by 5 bases and J by 3 bases; unmatched bases: 8. CDR3 length: 15 amino acids. The CDR3 bases are TGTGCCAGCAGCACGGGACTAGGAGGTGAAGAGACCCAGTACTTC. Translating it yields CASSTGLGGEETQYF.

This clonotype has a handful of counts. This rearrangement joins TRBV2 to TRBJ2-3; TRBD1 might be the D (6 bases). CDR3 length equals 13 residues. From germline, CDR1 is SNHLY and CDR2 FYNNEI. V was trimmed by 6 bases and J by 3 bases, leaving 10 bases between them. CDR3 bases: TGTGCCAGCAGACCTACAGGGACAGATACGCAGTATTTT. It specifies CASRPTGTDTQYF.

In this sample, this clonotype turned up a few times. The gene calls are TRBV12-3 or TRBV12-4 and TRBJ1-1; no clear D. V was trimmed by 5 bases and J by 7 bases, leaving 17 bases between them. The CDR3 length is 14 residues. The DNA for the CDR3 is TGTGCCAGCAGTCTCTCGGGCCCTTGGGTTGAAGCTTTCTTT. Amino acids: CASSLSGPWVEAFF.

This clonotype turned up a few times. The junction differs from germline at one of its ends, possibly a read error. The chain recombines TRBV12-3 or TRBV12-4 with TRBJ2-7; 9 nucleotides match TRBD2. The CDR3 totals 12 residues. This CDR3 reads CASSLLAGPLRF. CDR3 nucleotides: TGTGCCAGCAGTTTACTAGCGGGACCCCTCCGCTTC.

This clonotype has just a few counts. The chain couples TRBV7-2 to TRBJ1-2, with unresolved D. Germline V CDR1 and CDR2: SGHTA, FQGNSA. Trimming removed 5 bases from V and 3 bases from J, with 10 bases in between. The CDR3 has 13 amino acids. The CDR3 DNA follows: TGTGCCAGCAGCGGGCGGGTGGACTATGGCTACACCTTC. Its translation: CASSGRVDYGYTF. Full variable domain (remainder filled in from reference TRBV7-2 and TRBJ1-2): GAGVSQSPSNKVTEKGKDVELRCDPISGHTALYWYRQSLGQGLEFLIYFQGNSAPDKSGLPSDRFSAERTGGSVSTLTIQRTQQEDSAVYLCASSGRVDYGYTFGSGTRLTVV.

J is TRBJ2-1 and V is TRBV27; no firm D call. The V end was cut by 6 bases, the J end by 6 bases, with 6 bases between. CDR1 MNHEY and CDR2 SMNVEV come from the germline V gene (reference sequence). The CDR3 is 11 amino acids. This chain's CDR3 is CASSTGNEQFF. CDR3 DNA sequence: TGTGCCAGCAGCACGGGCAATGAGCAGTTCTTC.

V and J are TRBV5-1 and TRBJ2-5; a possible D gene is TRBD1 (6 bases). CDR3 length equals 15 residues. Germline V gene lookup returns CDR1 SGHRS and CDR2 YFSETQ. The V gene lost 0 bases and the J gene lost 4 bases, with 13 bases spanning the gap. CDR3 region: CASSLEGGRGETQYF. Written as DNA, the CDR3 is TGCGCCAGCAGCTTGGAAGGGGGTCGAGGAGAGACCCAGTACTTC.

The genes are TRBV12-5 and TRBJ2-5; TRBD2 aligns across 8 bases. V was clipped by 6 bases and J by 4 bases; unmatched bases: 7. Germline CDR1 reads LGHNT; CDR2 reads FRNRAP. The CDR3 runs 14 residues. CDR3: CASGNTTSGETQYF. CDR3 sequence (DNA): TGTGCTAGTGGCAACACCACTAGCGGAGAGACCCAGTACTTC.

J is TRBJ2-1 and V is TRBV7-9; the D call may be TRBD1 or TRBD2 (5 bases each). V lost 8 bases, J lost 10 bases, and 21 bases lay in between. The germline CDR1 and CDR2 sequences are SEHNR and FQNEAQ (reference sequence). This CDR3 region has 14 residues. CDR3 sequence (DNA): TGTGCCAGCTCTGGGGCGGACTCACCGGGAGAGCAGTTCTTC. Its protein is CASSGADSPGEQFF.

At least ten counts were recorded for this clonotype. The rearrangement links TRBV7-2 to TRBJ2-1; 13 bases map to TRBD2. Germline-derived CDR1 and CDR2 are SGHTA and FQGNSA. V lost 4 bases and J lost 4; bases outside the gene matches: 1. The CDR3 length is 15 residues. CDR3 sequence reads: CASSSGLAGYNEQFF. The CDR3 DNA follows: TGTGCCAGCAGCTCGGGACTAGCGGGGTACAATGAGCAGTTCTTC.

This clonotype was seen more than once but under ten times. CDR3 sequence (DNA): TGTGCCAGCAGCTTAGATTTGAGTGAGCAGTTCTTC. Its protein is CASSLDLSEQFF. The gene calls are TRBV7-2 and TRBJ2-1; D uncertain. V was clipped by 1 base and J by 9 bases, with 7 bases between them. Germline CDR1 is SGHTA and CDR2 is FQGNSA. There are 12 residues in the CDR3.

The rearrangement uses TRBV7-2 and TRBJ2-2; D is unresolved. Germline CDR1 reads SGHTA; CDR2 reads FQGNSA. Trimming cost V 5 bases and J 0 bases, with 4 bases left between them. The CDR3 covers 13 residues. The CDR3 bases are TGTGCCAGCAGCCGATCGAACACCGGGGAGCTGTTTTTT. Translation: CASSRSNTGELFF.

This clonotype has a count of ten or more. The rearrangement uses TRBV18 and TRBJ2-7; D gene ambiguous. Per the germline V gene, CDR1 is KGHSH and CDR2 is LQKENI. The CDR3 runs to 12 residues. V lost 3 bases, J lost 3 bases, and 6 bases lay in between. CDR3: CASSPGLYEQYF. In nucleotides, the CDR3 is TGTGCCAGCTCACCGGGCCTCTACGAGCAGTACTTC.